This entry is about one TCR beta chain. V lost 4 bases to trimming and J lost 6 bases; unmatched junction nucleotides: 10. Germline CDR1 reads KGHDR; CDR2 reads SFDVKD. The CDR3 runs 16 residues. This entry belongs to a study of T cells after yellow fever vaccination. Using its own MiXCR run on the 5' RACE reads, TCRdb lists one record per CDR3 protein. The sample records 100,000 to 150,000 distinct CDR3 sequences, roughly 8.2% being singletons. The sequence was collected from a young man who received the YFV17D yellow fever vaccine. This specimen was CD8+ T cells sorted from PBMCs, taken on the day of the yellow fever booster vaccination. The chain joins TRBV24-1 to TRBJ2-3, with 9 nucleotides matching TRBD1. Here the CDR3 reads CATSDPTRDRADTQYF. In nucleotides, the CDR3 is TGTGCCACCAGTGACCCCACCCGGGACAGGGCCGATACGCAGTATTTT.